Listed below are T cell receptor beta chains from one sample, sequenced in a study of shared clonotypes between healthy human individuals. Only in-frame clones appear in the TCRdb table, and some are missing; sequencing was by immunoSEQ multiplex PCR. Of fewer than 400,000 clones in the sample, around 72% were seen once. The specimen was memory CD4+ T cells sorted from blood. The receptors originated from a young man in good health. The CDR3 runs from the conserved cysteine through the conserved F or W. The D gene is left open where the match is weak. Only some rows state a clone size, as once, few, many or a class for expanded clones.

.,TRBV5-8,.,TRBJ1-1,TGTGCCAGCAGCGCCGGGGTAATGGCCCGAACTGAAGCTTTCTTT,CASSAGVMARTEAFF
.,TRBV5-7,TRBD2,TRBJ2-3,TGTGCCAGCAGAGGGACTAGCGGGTCAGATACGCAGTATTTT,CASRGTSGSDTQYF
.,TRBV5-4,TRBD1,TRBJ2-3,TGTGCCAGCACCGGACAGGGCACAGATACGCAGTATTTT,CASTGQGTDTQYF
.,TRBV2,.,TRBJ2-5,TGTGCCAGCAGTGAACTGACCCCCCAAGAGACCCAGTACTTC,CASSELTPQETQYF
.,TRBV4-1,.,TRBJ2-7,TGCGCCAGCAGCCAAGATCAGTCCCCAGAGTGGTCCGAGCAGTACTTC,CASSQDQSPEWSEQYF
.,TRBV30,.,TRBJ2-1,TGTGCCTGGAGTCCCAAGGGGAATGAGCAGTTCTTC,CAWSPKGNEQFF
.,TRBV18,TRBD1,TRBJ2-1,TGTGCCAGCTCACCGAGGACAGGGGTTGAATACAATGAGCAGTTCTTC,CASSPRTGVEYNEQFF
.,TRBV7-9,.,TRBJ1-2,TGTGCCAGCAGCCAGAGCCGGGACTCCCTCTATGGCTACACCTTC,CASSQSRDSLYGYTF
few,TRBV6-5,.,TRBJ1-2,TGTGCCAGCAGTTCTACAGGGTACGACTATGGCTACACCTTC,CASSSTGYDYGYTF
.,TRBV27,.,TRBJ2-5,TGTGCCAGCAGTTTAGTGTTGGGACTTGGGGAGACCCAGTACTTC,CASSLVLGLGETQYF
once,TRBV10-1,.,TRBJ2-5,TGCGCCAGCAGTGAGTCAGGCCGGGGGACCCAGTACTTC,CASSESGRGTQYF
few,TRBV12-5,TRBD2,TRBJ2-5,TGTGCTAGTTCCCCTGGGACTCCGGGAGGAACCCAGTACTTC,CASSPGTPGGTQYF
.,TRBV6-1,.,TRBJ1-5,TGTGCCAGCAGTGAAGGGGAGGCAAGCAATCAGCCCCAGCATTTT,CASSEGEASNQPQHF
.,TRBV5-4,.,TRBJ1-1,TGTGCCAGCAGCTTGGCAGGGTCGCCCACTGAAGCTTTCTTT,CASSLAGSPTEAFF
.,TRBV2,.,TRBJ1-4,TGTGCCAGCAGTGCAGACGGAAATGAAAAACTGTTTTTT,CASSADGNEKLFF
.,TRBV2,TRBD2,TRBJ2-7,TGTGCCAGCAGTCTAGCGGAAAGATACGAGCAGTACTTC,CASSLAERYEQYF
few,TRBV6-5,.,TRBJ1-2,TGTGCCAGCAGTCCGGGGCCGGCGGACTATGGCTACACCTTC,CASSPGPADYGYTF
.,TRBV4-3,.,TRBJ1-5,TGCGCCAGCAGCCCCCACGCCGGGTACAATCAGCCCCAGCATTTT,CASSPHAGYNQPQHF
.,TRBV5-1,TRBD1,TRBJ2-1,TGCGCCAGCAGCTTGGGACAGGGACCTGTCAATGAGCAGTTCTTC,CASSLGQGPVNEQFF
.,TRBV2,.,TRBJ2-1,TGTGCCAGCAGTCAAGGGCGGGGTGAGCAGTTCTTC,CASSQGRGEQFF
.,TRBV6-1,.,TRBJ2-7,TGTGCCAGCAGTGAAGCGAGCAGTCGACGCTACGAGCAGTACTTC,CASSEASSRRYEQYF
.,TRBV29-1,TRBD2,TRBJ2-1,TGCAGCGTGACGACTAGCGGGCCCTACAATGAGCAGTTCTTC,CSVTTSGPYNEQFF
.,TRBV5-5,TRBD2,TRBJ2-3,TGTGCCAGCAGCCCCTGGGGGACTAGCGGAGTGAGCACAGATACGCAGTATTTT,CASSPWGTSGVSTDTQYF
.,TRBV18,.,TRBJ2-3,TGTGCCAGCTCACCAGGGGACTTGACCACAGATACGCAGTATTTT,CASSPGDLTTDTQYF
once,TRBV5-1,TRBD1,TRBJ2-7,TGCGCCAGCAGCCAGCCGGGACAGGTACAATCGCAGTACTTC,CASSQPGQVQSQYF
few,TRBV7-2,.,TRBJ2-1,TGTGCCAGCAGCTTATCTAGGGTCGATGAGCAGTTCTTC,CASSLSRVDEQFF
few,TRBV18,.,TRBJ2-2,TGTGCCAGCTCACCGTTTGGGCTGGGCTCCACCGGGGAGCTGTTTTTT,CASSPFGLGSTGELFF